The clone carrying this T cell receptor beta chain has at least ten counts. Its antigen is currently unknown. V shed 6 bases and J 4 bases; nucleotides not matched to a gene: 7. The germline V gene encodes CDR1 LGHNA and CDR2 YNFKEQ. This CDR3 is 14 amino acids long. Follow-up blood was drawn about 14 weeks, roughly three months, after antiretroviral therapy began. Whole blood was used without fractionation, so all unsorted peripheral T cells were included. The data are from a study of HIV-infected patients and healthy controls. Study findings and constraints: Eight alpha and eight beta V genes differed significantly in mean usage between HIV-infected patients and controls. CMV-associated CDR3s mostly grew nonsignificantly during therapy, while HIV-associated CDR3s declined significantly. The diversity differences were not explained by slight age and sex differences between study cohorts.

Reverse transcription used 450 to 550 ng RNA and constant-region primers for alpha and beta. Alpha and beta chain libraries were made separately by chain-specific third strand synthesis with multiplexing indices. A 5' RACE adapter with a random hexamer and the SP2 primer site was joined to cDNA. TCRdb recomputed calls from the 5' RACE reads with MiXCR, one row per CDR3 protein. The table includes 8,000 to 9,000 distinct CDR3 sequences, about 8% detected once. The genes are TRBV4-2 and TRBJ2-3; 7 nucleotides agree with TRBD2. The sample was blood, taken during antiretroviral therapy. This TCR was sampled from an adult with HIV infection. The CDR3 sequence is CASRGGREADTQYF. In DNA form, the CDR3 reads TGTGCCAGCAGGGGGGGGAGAGAGGCAGATACGCAGTATTTT.